This TCR beta chain was recorded in a study of T cell repertoires in cytomegalovirus infection. In its sample, this clonotype was seen a few times. Trimming stripped 5 bases from V and 1 base from J, with 17 bases between. The CDR3 is 16 residues long. TCRdb reprocessed the reads with MiXCR, giving one entry per CDR3 protein. The sample shows about 230,000 distinct CDR3 sequences, over 20% of them seen only once. V usage is TRBV7-1 and J usage is TRBJ1-1; the D gene is possibly TRBD1 (5 bases). TRBV7-1 is placed among ORFs of uncertain function. This clonotype originated in a human donor in good health (CMV status not recorded). Some clones in this sample may be carry-over from other donors' samples. Sequencing was performed on CD8+ T cells from PBMCs. The CDR3 bases are TGTGCCAGCAGCAATCGCCGGGACGGTGAGAACACTGAAGCTTTCTTT. As protein: CASSNRRDGENTEAFF.